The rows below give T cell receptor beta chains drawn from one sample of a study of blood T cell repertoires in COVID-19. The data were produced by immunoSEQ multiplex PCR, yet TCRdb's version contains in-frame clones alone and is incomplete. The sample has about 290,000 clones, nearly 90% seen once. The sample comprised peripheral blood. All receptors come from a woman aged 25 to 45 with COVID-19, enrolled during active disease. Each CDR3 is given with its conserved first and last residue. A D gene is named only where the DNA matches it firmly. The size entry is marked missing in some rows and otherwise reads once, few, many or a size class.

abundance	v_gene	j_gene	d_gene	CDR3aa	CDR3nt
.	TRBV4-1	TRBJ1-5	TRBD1	CASSRNDRVTQPQHF	TGCGCCAGCAGCCGGAATGACAGGGTAACCCAGCCCCAGCATTTT
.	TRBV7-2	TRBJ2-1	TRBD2	CASSPGTTPYNEQFF	TGTGCCAGCAGCCCAGGGACTACCCCCTACAATGAGCAGTTCTTC
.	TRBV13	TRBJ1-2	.	CASSLVGQGGGPNYGYTF	TGTGCCAGCAGCTTAGTAGGGCAGGGTGGCGGTCCTAACTATGGCTACACCTTC
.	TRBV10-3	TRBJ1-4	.	CAISGEGSEKLFF	TGTGCCATCAGTGGAGAAGGGAGTGAAAAACTGTTTTTT
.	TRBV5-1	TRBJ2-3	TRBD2	CASSLDSRLAGGHFSTDTQYF	TGCGCCAGCAGCCTCGACTCACGACTAGCGGGGGGGCATTTTAGCACAGATACGCAGTATTTT
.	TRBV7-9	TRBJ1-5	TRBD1	CASSFRGFQPQHF	TGTGCCAGCAGCTTCAGGGGGTTTCAGCCCCAGCATTTT
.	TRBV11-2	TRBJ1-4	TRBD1	CASSPDRGGEKLFF	TGTGCCAGCAGCCCCGACAGGGGTGGCGAAAAACTGTTTTTT
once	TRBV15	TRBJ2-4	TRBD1	CATSLGGPKNIQYF	TGTGCCACCAGCCTAGGGGGCCCCAAAAACATTCAGTACTTC
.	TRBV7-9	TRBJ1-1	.	CASSERQRYEAFF	TGTGCCAGCAGCGAACGACAGAGGTATGAAGCTTTCTTT
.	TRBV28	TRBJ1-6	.	CATNRGPGSPLHF	TGTGCCACCAACCGGGGTCCCGGATCACCCCTCCACTTT